This T cell receptor (beta chain) appears in the sequencing data of a study of regulatory T cells in long-lasting Graves disease. In this sample, this clonotype turned up many times. Antigen specificity is unknown. Time point given: newly diagnosed GD, antithyroid drugs for less than 3 months. Generation of the TCR library employed RNA extracted from PBMCs. Combining iRepertoire HTBI primers with Arm-PCR of CDR3 regions, the authors built TCR beta libraries. TCRdb re-called the multiplex PCR reads through MiXCR, storing one row per CDR3 protein. The sample carries about 560,000 distinct CDR3 sequences, about 16% recorded once. Findings of the study overall: Persistent disease preferred TRBV28, TRBJ1-2 and TRBJ2-5.

CDR1 and CDR2 from the germline V gene are DFQATT and SNEGSKA (reference sequence). The CDR3 totals 12 residues. V trimming: 8 bases; J trimming: 11 bases; junction bases outside the gene matches: 13. This same sample was also part of a study on T cells in Graves' hyperthyroidism and ophthalmopathy.

The input for sequencing was peripheral blood mononuclear cells (PBMCs), taken at new diagnosis, from a patient treated with antithyroid drugs. This clonotype was obtained from a man younger than 35 with Graves disease. This chain links TRBV20-1 with TRBJ1-1; 8 nucleotides match TRBD1. The CDR3 is CSPNKPQGGAFF. CDR3 DNA sequence: TGCAGTCCAAACAAACCACAGGGGGGCGCTTTCTTT.